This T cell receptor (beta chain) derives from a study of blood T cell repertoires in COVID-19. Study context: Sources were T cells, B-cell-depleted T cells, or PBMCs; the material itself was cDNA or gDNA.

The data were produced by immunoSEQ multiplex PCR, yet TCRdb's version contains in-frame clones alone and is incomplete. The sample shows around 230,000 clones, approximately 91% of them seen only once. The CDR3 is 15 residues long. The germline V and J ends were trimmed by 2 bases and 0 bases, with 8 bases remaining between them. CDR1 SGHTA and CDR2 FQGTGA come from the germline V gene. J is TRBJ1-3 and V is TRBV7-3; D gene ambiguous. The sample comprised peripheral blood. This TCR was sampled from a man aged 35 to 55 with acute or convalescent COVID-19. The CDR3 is CASSLEDYSGNTIYF. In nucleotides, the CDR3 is TGTGCCAGCAGCTTAGAGGACTACTCTGGAAACACCATATATTTT. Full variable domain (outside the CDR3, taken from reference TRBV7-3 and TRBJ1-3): GAGVSQTPSNKVTEKGKYVELRCDPISGHTALYWYRQSLGQGPEFLIYFQGTGAADDSGLPNDRFFAVRPEGSVSTLKIQRTERGDSAVYLCASSLEDYSGNTIYFGEGSWLTVV.